This T cell receptor beta chain emerged from a study of blood T cell repertoires in COVID-19. Study-wide background: Donors in the United States, Italy and Spain gave samples during acute or convalescent COVID-19. PBMCs, B-cell-depleted T cells, or T cells were the source of the cDNA or gDNA that made up the material.

With 0 bases clipped from V and 10 bases from J, the junction kept 15 bases outside the gene matches. CDR3 size: 16 residues. The germline V gene has CDR1 SGHKS and CDR2 YYEKEE (reference sequence). As handled by the study authors: It was from reference gene primer amplification that nucleated cell counts were estimated. Method: immunoSEQ multiplex PCR; TCRdb's copy keeps in-frame clones and lacks some. The DNA gave D and trimming, while V, J and clone size come from that table. This sample carries more than 80,000 clones, roughly 88% of them seen once, and the ten largest clones take roughly 6.3%. Patients of the Seattle cohort, enrolled during active infection, were followed longitudinally.

The chain carries TRBV5-5 and TRBJ2-5; TRBD1 agrees at 7 bases. This sequence originates from a man aged 18 to 30 with COVID-19, enrolled during active disease. The sample was peripheral blood. This chain's CDR3 is CASSLAPDRSKGDQYF. The CDR3 nucleotides are TGTGCCAGCAGCTTGGCGCCGGACAGGAGCAAAGGGGACCAGTACTTC.